Each of the 25 T cell receptor beta chains below was sequenced from the same sample in a study of T cell responses to AZD1222 COVID-19 vaccine. The protocol was immunoSEQ multiplex PCR, while the TCRdb copy is restricted to in-frame clones and leaves out a portion. The profile shows 65,000 to 75,000 clones, around 82% of them singletons. The material was peripheral blood, obtained on day 0 of AZD1222 vaccination. Source of these receptors: an adult in good health.

V and J are TRBV5-1 and TRBJ1-1; D possibly corresponds to TRBD1 (5 bases). This CDR3 is built from 14 residues. Trimming shortened V by 0 bases and J by 5 bases, and 11 bases separated the two germline ends. Germline CDR1 reads SGHRS; CDR2 reads YFSETQ. CDR3 bases: TGCGCCAGCAGCTTGGAAGGGGTGCGGACTGAAGCTTTCTTT. Its translation is CASSLEGVRTEAFF.

This clone was picked up a small number of times. The V and J genes are TRBV19 and TRBJ1-1, with D hard to call. The V gene lost 0 bases and the J gene lost 6 bases, with 11 bases spanning the gap. CDR3 length equals 14 residues. Germline CDR1 is LNHDA and CDR2 is SQIVND (reference sequence). The CDR3 loop reads CASSIDTPGAEAFF. The CDR3 region has the DNA TGTGCCAGTAGTATAGACACCCCAGGCGCTGAAGCTTTCTTT.

V is TRBV5-1 and J is TRBJ2-2; D unresolved. Looked up from germline, CDR1 is SGHRS and CDR2 is YFSETQ. V dropped 1 base and J dropped 2 bases, with 12 bases sitting between them. The CDR3 covers 16 residues. This CDR3 reads CASSLSGSSNTGELFF. The CDR3 region has the DNA TGCGCCAGCAGCTTGAGTGGGTCCTCCAACACCGGGGAGCTGTTTTTT.

This chain links TRBV7-2 with TRBJ2-4; D is uncertain. The CDR3 is made up of 11 amino acids. V lost 3 bases and J lost 8, with 5 bases in between. Germline CDR1 is SGHTA and CDR2 is FQGNSA. CDR3 sequence reads: CASSFGHIQYF. CDR3 sequence (DNA): TGTGCCAGCAGCTTTGGGCACATTCAGTACTTC.

The rearrangement links TRBV2 to TRBJ2-1; 7 nucleotides match TRBD2. The CDR3 consists of 12 residues. Trimming took 3 bases from V and 8 from J; bases not matched to a gene: 1. Germline V gene sequence: CDR1 SNHLY, CDR2 FYNNEI. The DNA for the CDR3 is TGTGCCAGCAGTGACCTAGCGGATGAGCAGTTCTTC. This sequence encodes CASSDLADEQFF.

This clone has just a few counts. This chain links TRBV9 with TRBJ1-3; maybe TRBD1 (6 bases). The CDR3 extends over 16 amino acids. V lost 3 bases and J lost 0, with 13 bases in between. The germline gives CDR1 SGDLS, CDR2 YYNGEE. In DNA, the CDR3 is TGTGCCAGCAGCGCGGGGGCCCTGAGCTCTGGAAACACCATATATTTT. Translating gives CASSAGALSSGNTIYF.

The chain couples TRBV6-6 to TRBJ2-2; TRBD2 aligns across 7 bases. The CDR3 extends over 14 amino acids. Germline lookup yields CDR1 MNHNY and CDR2 SVGAGI (reference sequence). V lost 7 bases to trimming and J lost 2 bases; unmatched junction nucleotides: 4. CDR3: CASKRGGNTGELFF. CDR3 nucleotide sequence: TGTGCCAGCAAACGCGGGGGAAACACCGGGGAGCTGTTTTTT.

This clone has only a few counts. This chain connects TRBV20-1 to TRBJ2-1; TRBD1 agrees at 10 bases. V shed 4 bases, J shed 5 bases, and the junction held 8 bases outside the gene matches. Per the germline V gene, CDR1 is DFQATT and CDR2 is SNEGSKA (reference sequence). The length of the CDR3 is 15 residues. The CDR3 region is CSAIDGTGVHNEQFF. The CDR3 DNA is TGCAGTGCTATTGACGGGACAGGGGTCCACAATGAGCAGTTCTTC.

The rearrangement uses TRBV7-8 and TRBJ2-7, with TRBD1 identical over 7 bases. This CDR3 comprises 15 residues. Trimming removed 5 bases from V and 5 bases from J; junction bases left unmatched: 12. Germline assignment: CDR1 SGHVS and CDR2 FQNEAQ. CDR3 protein: CASSQPDRARHEQYF. The DNA for the CDR3 is TGTGCCAGCAGCCAACCCGACAGGGCTCGACACGAGCAGTACTTC.

The chain uses TRBV5-1 and TRBJ2-3; D unresolved. V was trimmed by 0 bases and J by 0 bases, leaving 8 bases between them. From germline, CDR1 is SGHRS and CDR2 YFSETQ. CDR3 length: 15 residues. The CDR3, as DNA: TGCGCCAGCAGCTTGGAAGACGGTAGCACAGATACGCAGTATTTT. Translating gives CASSLEDGSTDTQYF.

The J gene is TRBJ1-1, the V gene TRBV11-2; D might be TRBD1 (6 bases). The germline V and J ends were trimmed by 6 bases and 5 bases, with 19 bases remaining between them. The CDR3 consists of 15 residues. Germline V lookup: CDR1 SGHAT, CDR2 FQNNGV. For the CDR3, the DNA is TGTGCCAGCAGACCACCCCCCGCAGGGGAGACTGAAGCTTTCTTT. Translation: CASRPPPAGETEAFF.

The chain recombines TRBV6-2 or TRBV6-3 with TRBJ2-7; TRBD1 aligns across 10 bases. Trimming took 1 base from V and 2 from J; bases not matched to a gene: 2. The CDR3 has 15 residues. CDR1 and CDR2 from the germline V gene are MNHEY and SVGEGT. This chain's CDR3 is CASSYYGQGAYEQYF. CDR3 nucleotides: TGTGCCAGCAGTTACTACGGACAGGGGGCCTACGAGCAGTACTTC.

This chain links TRBV12-3 or TRBV12-4 with TRBJ1-3; D is perhaps TRBD1 (5 bases). The V and J ends lost 5 bases and 4 bases respectively, with 9 bases between them. The CDR3 length is 13 residues. The DNA for the CDR3 is TGTGCCAGCAGTGGGGGAGACGGAAACACCATATATTTT. It is translated as CASSGGDGNTIYF.

V and J are TRBV5-5 and TRBJ1-5; D possibly corresponds to TRBD1 (5 bases). V was pared by 3 bases and J by 0 bases, with 10 bases between. The CDR3 totals 15 residues. Per germline, CDR1 SGHKS and CDR2 YYEKEE (reference sequence). The CDR3 bases are TGTGCCAGCAGCTCGAGGGGAAATAGCAATCAGCCCCAGCATTTT. Translation: CASSSRGNSNQPQHF.

The V and J genes are TRBV24-1 and TRBJ1-2, with D tentatively TRBD1 (5 bases). Deletions cut 3 bases from V and 5 bases from J, with 12 bases between. Germline CDR1 KGHDR, CDR2 SFDVKD. The CDR3 has 14 residues. As DNA, the CDR3 is TGTGCCACCAGTGATGGGGACGGTTTTTATGGCTACACCTTC. Encoded protein: CATSDGDGFYGYTF.

This clone was seen a handful of times. The CDR3: CASSQDWRGDEQYF. Here the CDR3 DNA reads TGTGCCAGCAGCCAAGACTGGCGGGGGGACGAGCAGTACTTC. J is TRBJ2-7 and V is TRBV3-1 (or the pseudogene TRBV3-2); TRBD2 matches at 8 bases. The germline V gene has CDR1 LGHDT and CDR2 YNNKEL (reference sequence). The CDR3 sequence is 14 residues long. V trimming: 0 bases; J trimming: 5 bases; junction bases outside the gene matches: 3.

The gene calls are TRBV9 and TRBJ1-3; D uncertain. V lost 0 bases to trimming and J lost 0 bases, with 10 bases between them. The germline V gene has CDR1 SGDLS and CDR2 YYNGEE. The CDR3 has 16 amino acids. The CDR3: CASSVAPPSSGNTIYF. The CDR3 DNA reads as TGTGCCAGCAGCGTAGCCCCCCCTTCCTCTGGAAACACCATATATTTT.

The chain is built from TRBV11-2 and TRBJ2-5; the D gene is possibly TRBD2 (5 bases). The CDR3 has 13 amino acids. Germline V gene lookup returns CDR1 SGHAT and CDR2 FQNNGV. V was trimmed by 3 bases and J by 1 base, leaving 6 bases between them. Here the CDR3 DNA reads TGTGCCAGCAGCTTCGGGATCCAAGAGACCCAGTACTTC. This gives the protein CASSFGIQETQYF.

The gene calls are TRBV5-1 and TRBJ1-2; D might be TRBD1 (6 bases). CDR1 is SGHRS and CDR2 is YFSETQ in the germline V gene. V was trimmed by 2 bases and J by 4 bases, leaving 12 bases between them. CDR3 length: 14 amino acids. CDR3 sequence reads: CASSFGGPGYGYTF. In nucleotides, the CDR3 is TGCGCCAGCAGCTTCGGGGGGCCCGGCTATGGCTACACCTTC.

This clone has a single count. This rearrangement joins TRBV9 to TRBJ2-2; D uncertain. The CDR3 totals 13 residues. V lost 0 bases, J lost 5 bases, and 5 bases lay in between. Looked up from germline, CDR1 is SGDLS and CDR2 is YYNGEE. CDR3 protein: CASSVDITGELFF. CDR3 nucleotide sequence: TGTGCCAGCAGCGTAGATATAACCGGGGAGCTGTTTTTT.

The chain carries TRBV5-4 and TRBJ2-7, with D perhaps matching TRBD2 (5 bases). The CDR3 extends over 14 amino acids. V dropped 1 base and J dropped 5 bases, with 13 bases sitting between them. Germline-derived CDR1 and CDR2 are SGHNT and YYREEE (reference sequence). CDR3 sequence reads: CASSLMAGADEQYF. DNA for the CDR3: TGTGCCAGCAGCTTGATGGCAGGAGCGGACGAGCAGTACTTC.

This clone was counted between two and nine times. The chain carries TRBV10-2 and TRBJ1-1; D unresolved. Germline-derived CDR1 and CDR2 are WSHSY and SAAADI. Trimming stripped 3 bases from V and 8 bases from J, with 10 bases between. The CDR3 length is 12 residues. CDR3 sequence reads: CASSEEQGEAFF. The CDR3 DNA reads TGCGCCAGCAGTGAAGAGCAAGGAGAAGCTTTCTTT.

The V gene is TRBV6-2 or TRBV6-3, the J gene TRBJ2-2; maybe TRBD1 (5 bases). CDR1 and CDR2 from the germline V gene are MNHEY and SVGEGT. The CDR3 runs 18 residues. Trimming took off 4 bases at V and 0 bases at J, with 18 bases between the two ends. CDR3 bases: TGTGCCAGCAGTTCGTACAGGATTCCCCCAACGAACACCGGGGAGCTGTTTTTT. Amino acids: CASSSYRIPPTNTGELFF.

This clone showed up just once. The chain is built from TRBV3-1 (or the pseudogene TRBV3-2) and TRBJ1-1; D unresolved. Germline CDR1 is LGHDT and CDR2 is YNNKEL (reference sequence). This CDR3 contains 12 residues. Trimming stripped 0 bases from V and 2 bases from J, with 1 base between. In nucleotides, the CDR3 is TGTGCCAGCAGCCAAGATAACACTGAAGCTTTCTTT. Residues: CASSQDNTEAFF.

This clone showed up just once. The chain recombines TRBV27 with TRBJ2-7; TRBD1 matches 8 bases. The V gene's germline CDR1 is MNHEY and CDR2 SMNVEV (reference sequence). V was clipped by 3 bases and J by 5 bases; unmatched bases: 6. The CDR3 totals 14 residues. The CDR3 coding sequence is TGTGCCAGCAGTTTCCGACAGGGGAGCCACGAGCAGTACTTC. Translating it yields CASSFRQGSHEQYF.